This TCR beta chain was retrieved from a study of blood T cell repertoires in COVID-19. Across the whole study: COVID-19 samples from acute and convalescent phases originated in the United States, Italy and Spain. Sources were T cells, B-cell-depleted T cells, or PBMCs; the material itself was cDNA or gDNA.

Profiled with immunoSEQ multiplex PCR; TCRdb holds only in-frame clones, not every one. This table has 150,000 to 200,000 clones, around 89% appearing once. Germline-derived CDR1 and CDR2 are SNHLY and FYNNEI. Trimming at V came to 1 base and at J to 5 bases, leaving 2 bases not matched to a gene. CDR3 length equals 15 residues. The chain employs TRBV2 and TRBJ2-2, with 9 positions matching TRBD2. The sample comprised PBMCs or T cells enriched from blood (not recorded which). The clonotype comes from a woman aged 18-35 years who had recovered from COVID-19. The CDR3 bases are TGTGCCAGCAGTGAAGTAGCGGGAGCAACCGGGGAGCTGTTTTTT. Protein product: CASSEVAGATGELFF.